These 20 T cell receptor beta chains originate from one sample sequenced in a study of shared clonotypes between healthy human individuals. The table came from immunoSEQ multiplex PCR; TCRdb's copy has only in-frame clones and leaves some out. The sample includes roughly 1,500,000 clones, approximately 98.5% of them seen just once. Specimen: naive CD4+ T cells sorted from blood. This sample's subset: CD45RA+ positively selected. The receptors shown here come from a man aged 30 to 45 in good health.

The chain recombines TRBV18 with TRBJ2-3, with TRBD2 matching 7 bases. Germline V lookup: CDR1 KGHSH, CDR2 LQKENI. With 0 bases clipped from V and 7 bases from J, the junction kept 4 bases outside the gene matches. The CDR3 is 14 residues long. CDR3 residues: CASSPPGGPYTQYF. As DNA, the CDR3 is TGTGCCAGCTCACCACCGGGAGGGCCGTATACGCAGTATTTT.

The chain combines TRBV5-1 with TRBJ2-3, with unresolved D. Germline loops: CDR1 SGHRS, CDR2 YFSETQ. The CDR3 runs to 14 residues. Trimming cost V 0 bases and J 6 bases, with 11 bases left between them. CDR3 DNA sequence: TGCGCCAGCAGCTTGGTCCTTGTGATGGATACGCAGTATTTT. Translated, it gives CASSLVLVMDTQYF. Complete variable domain (other parts from reference TRBV5-1 and TRBJ2-3): KAGVTQTPRYLIKTRGQQVTLSCSPISGHRSVSWYQQTPGQGLQFLFEYFSETQRNKGNFPGRFSGRQFSNSRSEMNVSTLELGDSALYLCASSLVLVMDTQYFGPGTRLTVL.

The genes are TRBV11-2 and TRBJ2-1; 7 nucleotides match TRBD2. V lost 5 bases, J lost 5 bases, and 6 bases stayed unmatched. Germline-derived CDR1 and CDR2 are SGHAT and FQNNGV. The length of the CDR3 is 14 residues. The CDR3 DNA reads as TGTGCCAGCAGCATGGCTAGCGGTCACAATGAGCAGTTCTTC. Protein: CASSMASGHNEQFF.

CDR3: CATMDRSNRNTEAFF. For the CDR3, the DNA is TGTGCCACCATGGACAGGTCTAACCGAAACACTGAAGCTTTCTTT. The chain couples TRBV2 to TRBJ1-1; 7 bases map to TRBD1. The CDR3 is 15 amino acids. Trimming at V came to 10 bases and at J to 2 bases, leaving 13 bases not matched to a gene. CDR1 SNHLY and CDR2 FYNNEI come from the germline V gene. Together with reference TRBV2 and TRBJ1-1, the CDR3 gives the full variable domain: EPEVTQTPSHQVTQMGQEVILRCVPISNHLYFYWYRQILGQKVEFLVSFYNNEISEKSEIFDDQFSVERPDGSNFTLKIRSTKLEDSAMYFCATMDRSNRNTEAFFGQGTRLTVV.

For this clone: The same CDR3 arises from other DNA sequences in this sample as well. This sequence joins TRBV28 and TRBJ2-7; 11 bases are a match to TRBD1. Germline V gene data show CDR1 as MDHEN and CDR2 as SYDVKM. J lost 2 bases, V lost 6 bases, and 6 bases had no gene match. The CDR3 has 15 residues. The CDR3 DNA sequence: TGTGCCAGCAGCTCTCCGGGACAGGGGGCCTACGAGCAGTACTTC. Translation gives CASSSPGQGAYEQYF.

This chain links TRBV5-1 with TRBJ2-7, with a tentative D call TRBD1 (6 bases). Trimming removed 6 bases at V and 0 bases at J, with 10 bases between. The CDR3 has 13 amino acids. Germline CDR1 is SGHRS and CDR2 is YFSETQ. DNA of the CDR3: TGCGCCAGCAACCAGGACAGCTCCTACGAGCAGTACTTC. It translates to CASNQDSSYEQYF.

The V gene is TRBV6-6, the J gene TRBJ1-3, with 10 nucleotides matching TRBD1. V lost 6 bases and J lost 13; bases outside the gene matches: 12. Germline V lookup: CDR1 MNHNY, CDR2 SVGAGI (reference sequence). This CDR3 is built from 14 residues. For the CDR3, the DNA is TGTGCCAGCAGACGAACCGGGACAGGGGAGCAAATATATTTT. Translated: CASRRTGTGEQIYF.

The rearrangement links TRBV28 to TRBJ2-2; D is possibly TRBD2 (5 bases). Trimming pared 5 bases from V and 6 bases from J, leaving 16 bases between. CDR1 is MDHEN, CDR2 SYDVKM, per germline. This CDR3 has 15 residues. CDR3 loop: CASSGSWRVAGELFF. The DNA of the CDR3 is TGTGCCAGCAGTGGTTCATGGCGGGTCGCCGGGGAGCTGTTTTTT.

V usage is TRBV7-9 and J usage is TRBJ2-1, with 9 nucleotides matching TRBD2. Losses at the gene ends were 7 bases for V and 2 bases for J; bases not matched to a gene: 6. The length of the CDR3 is 15 residues. Germline V gene lookup returns CDR1 SEHNR and CDR2 FQNEAQ (reference sequence). As DNA, the CDR3 is TGTGCCAGCACCCCAGCGGGAGGCCCCTACAATGAGCAGTTCTTC. This translates into CASTPAGGPYNEQFF.

The chain couples TRBV20-1 to TRBJ1-4, with TRBD1 as a possible D gene (6 bases). Trimming pared 5 bases from V and 9 bases from J, leaving 10 bases between. The germline gives CDR1 DFQATT, CDR2 SNEGSKA (reference sequence). This CDR3 has 11 amino acids. CDR3 in amino acids: CSAPTGQKLFF. The CDR3, as DNA: TGCAGTGCTCCGACAGGTCAAAAACTGTTTTTT.

This rearrangement joins TRBV19 to TRBJ2-3, with 9 bases identical to TRBD1. The junction had 10 bases not matched to a gene; V was cut back by 5 bases and J by 1 base. Germline CDR1 is LNHDA and CDR2 is SQIVND (reference sequence). The length of the CDR3 is 17 residues. The CDR3 region is CASSERRTGVGTDTQYF. The CDR3 coding sequence is TGTGCCAGTAGTGAGAGACGGACAGGGGTTGGCACAGATACGCAGTATTTT.

The rearrangement uses TRBV19 and TRBJ1-5; D may be TRBD1 (6 bases). Germline values: CDR1 LNHDA, CDR2 SQIVND (reference sequence). Trimming removed 6 bases at V and 4 bases at J, with 16 bases between. The CDR3 runs to 15 residues. In DNA form, the CDR3 reads TGTGCCAGTAGCTTTACCACAGGGTTGAATCAGCCCCAGCATTTT. It yields the protein CASSFTTGLNQPQHF. The full variable domain, with the rest looked up from reference TRBV19 and TRBJ1-5, is DGGITQSPKYLFRKEGQNVTLSCEQNLNHDAMYWYRQDPGQGLRLIYYSQIVNDFQKGDIAEGYSVSREKKESFPLTVTSAQKNPTAFYLCASSFTTGLNQPQHFGDGTRLSIL.

The chain joins TRBV28 to TRBJ1-2; the D gene is possibly TRBD1 (5 bases). Germline CDR1 reads MDHEN; CDR2 reads SYDVKM. This CDR3 comprises 15 residues. The ends were cut back, 5 bases at V and 2 bases at J, with 15 bases in the middle. This CDR3 reads CASSQQRDGNYGYTF. The CDR3 DNA reads as TGTGCCAGCAGTCAACAACGGGACGGGAACTATGGCTACACCTTC.

The J gene is TRBJ1-1, the V gene TRBV5-1; 10 nucleotides agree with TRBD1. The CDR3 has 14 residues. Trimming cost V 3 bases and J 5 bases; bases outside gene matches: 4. Germline V gene data show CDR1 as SGHRS and CDR2 as YFSETQ. The CDR3 sequence is CASSWDRGSTEAFF. Written as DNA, the CDR3 is TGCGCCAGCAGCTGGGACAGGGGAAGTACTGAAGCTTTCTTT.

The chain uses TRBV11-2 and TRBJ1-2; D is undetermined. Germline values: CDR1 SGHAT, CDR2 FQNNGV. CDR3 length: 12 amino acids. Trimming left V 5 bases short and J 5 bases short, with 9 bases between. The CDR3 is CASSPNSYGYTF. CDR3 coding DNA: TGTGCCAGCAGCCCCAACTCTTATGGCTACACCTTC.

The chain couples TRBV5-4 to TRBJ2-7; the D is unclear. V was clipped by 2 bases and J by 6 bases, with 12 bases between them. The CDR3 contains 13 residues. CDR1 and CDR2 from the germline V gene are SGHNT and YYREEE (reference sequence). CDR3 in amino acids: CASSFSGRREQYF. The CDR3 nucleotides are TGTGCCAGCAGCTTTTCGGGCCGCCGCGAGCAGTACTTC.

The gene calls are TRBV7-8 and TRBJ2-3; no reliable D call. The CDR3 spans 16 residues. The V end was cut by 5 bases, the J end by 2 bases, with 17 bases between. The germline gives CDR1 SGHVS, CDR2 FQNEAQ. CDR3 bases: TGTGCCAGCAGCCACAGCGCTCTCCTATACACAGATACGCAGTATTTT. Residues: CASSHSALLYTDTQYF.

This clone has just one count. This chain uses TRBV10-3 with TRBJ2-7; TRBD2 is a possible D gene (6 bases). Trimming took 8 bases from V and 4 from J, leaving 12 bases between them. CDR1 is ENHRY, CDR2 SYGVKD, per germline. The CDR3 is 12 residues long. The CDR3: CAIRDSTYEQYF. The CDR3 nucleotides are TGTGCCATCCGGGACTCCACATACGAGCAGTACTTC.

Details on this clone: This specimen includes other DNA sequences encoding the same CDR3. The V gene is TRBV5-6, the J gene TRBJ2-7; TRBD1 or TRBD2 may be the D gene (5 bases each). Germline V lookup: CDR1 SGHDT, CDR2 YYEEEE. The CDR3 length is 13 residues. The germline V and J ends were trimmed by 2 bases and 3 bases, with 9 bases remaining between them. This CDR3 is CASSLLDSYEQYF. CDR3 sequence (DNA): TGTGCCAGCAGCTTACTAGACAGCTACGAGCAGTACTTC.

V usage is TRBV7-8 and J usage is TRBJ2-7; D not resolved. The CDR3 length is 14 residues. The V and J ends lost 1 base and 3 bases respectively, with 10 bases between them. Germline CDR1 SGHVS, CDR2 FQNEAQ. Here the CDR3 reads CASSLEGNHYEQYF. DNA of the CDR3: TGTGCCAGCAGCTTAGAAGGGAACCACTACGAGCAGTACTTC.